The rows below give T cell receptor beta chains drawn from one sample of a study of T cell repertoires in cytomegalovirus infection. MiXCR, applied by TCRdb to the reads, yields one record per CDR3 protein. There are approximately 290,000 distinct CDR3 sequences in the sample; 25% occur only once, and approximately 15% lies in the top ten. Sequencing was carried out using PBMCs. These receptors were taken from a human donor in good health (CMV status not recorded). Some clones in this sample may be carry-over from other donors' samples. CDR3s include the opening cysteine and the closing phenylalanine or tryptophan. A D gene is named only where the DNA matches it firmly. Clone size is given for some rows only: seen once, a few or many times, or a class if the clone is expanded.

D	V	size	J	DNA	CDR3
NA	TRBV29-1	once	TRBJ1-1	TGCAGCGCGTCACAGGGAACGAACACTGAAGCTTTCTTT	CSASQGTNTEAFF
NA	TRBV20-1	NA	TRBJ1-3	TGCAGTGCTAGTCTGGTTGACACCATATATTTT	CSASLVDTIYF
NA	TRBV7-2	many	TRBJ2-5	TGTGCCAGCAGTTTCAATATTCTAGAGACCCAGTACTTC	CASSFNILETQYF
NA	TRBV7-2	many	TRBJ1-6	TGTGCCAGCAGCTTAGCGCTTGGGGCGGGAAATTCACCCCTCCACTTT	CASSLALGAGNSPLHF
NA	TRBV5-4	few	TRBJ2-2	TGTGCCAGCAGCTTGGGCGGTGGCGGGGGCTCGGGCGCCGGGGAGCTGTTTTTT	CASSLGGGGGSGAGELFF
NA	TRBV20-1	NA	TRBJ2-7	TGCAGTGCTTCGCAGGGTTTTTCCTACGAGCAGTACTTC	CSASQGFSYEQYF
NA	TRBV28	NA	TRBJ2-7	TGTGCCAGCAGTTTTTCCGGGGAAGGTACGGACTACGAGCAGTACTTC	CASSFSGEGTDYEQYF
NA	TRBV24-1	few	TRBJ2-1	TGTGCCACCAGTGATAGACAGTCCAGCTCCTACAATGAGCAGTTCTTC	CATSDRQSSSYNEQFF
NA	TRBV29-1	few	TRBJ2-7	TGCAGCGTTGGAAGCGCCCTAAGCTCCTACGAGCAGTACTTC	CSVGSALSSYEQYF
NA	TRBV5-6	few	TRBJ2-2	TGTGCCAGCAGCTCCTACAGGGACACGAACACCGGGGAGCTGTTTTTT	CASSSYRDTNTGELFF
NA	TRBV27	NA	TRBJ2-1	TGTGCCAGCAGCCGAGCGGCCACCTACAATGAGCAGTTCTTC	CASSRAATYNEQFF
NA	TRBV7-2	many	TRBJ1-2	TGTGCCAGCAGCTTAAGTGCAGGGAACTATGGCTACACCTTC	CASSLSAGNYGYTF
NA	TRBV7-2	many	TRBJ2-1	TGTGCCAGCAGCCCCAAGGACGTCTTTAGTGGCAATGAGCAGTTCTTC	CASSPKDVFSGNEQFF
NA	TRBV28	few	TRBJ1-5	TGTGCCAGCAGTTTATCCCTCGACAGGAATCAGCCCCAGCATTTT	CASSLSLDRNQPQHF
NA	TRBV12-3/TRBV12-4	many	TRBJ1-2	TGTGCCAGCAGGCAGAGCGGGGAGCCCCATGGCTACACCTTC	CASRQSGEPHGYTF
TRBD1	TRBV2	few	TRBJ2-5	TGTGCCAGCAGTGAAGCCCCCCGGACAGGGGACCAAGAGACCCAGTACTTC	CASSEAPRTGDQETQYF
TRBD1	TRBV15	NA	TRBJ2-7	TGTGCCACCAGCGGACACAGGGGTTACGAGCAGTACTTC	CATSGHRGYEQYF
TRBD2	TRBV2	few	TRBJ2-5	TGTGCCAGCAGTGAAGTACTAGCGGGGGAAGAGACCCAGTACTTC	CASSEVLAGEETQYF
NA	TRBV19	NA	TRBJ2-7	TGTGCCAGTAGTATGCTGGGGGCCGAGCAGTACTTC	CASSMLGAEQYF
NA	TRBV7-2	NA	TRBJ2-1	TGTGCCAGCAGCTTAGCGGGGGCGAGGGAGCAGTTCTTC	CASSLAGAREQFF
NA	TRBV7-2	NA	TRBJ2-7	TGTGCCAGCAGCCCGCCGGGACTCTACGAGCAGTACTTC	CASSPPGLYEQYF
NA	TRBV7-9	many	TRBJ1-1	TGTGCCAGCAGCTTAGCGGAGGGAACTGAAGCTTTCTTT	CASSLAEGTEAFF
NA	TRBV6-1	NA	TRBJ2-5	TGTGCCACCCGGGGGTGGGAGACCCAGTACTTC	CATRGWETQYF
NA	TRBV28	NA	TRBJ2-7	TGTGCCAGCAGTGTAACCGGGTTCTCCTACGAGCAGTACTTC	CASSVTGFSYEQYF
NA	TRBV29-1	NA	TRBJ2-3	TGCAGCGTTAAAGGGTCACGTAGTTCTAGCACAGATACGCAGTATTTT	CSVKGSRSSSTDTQYF
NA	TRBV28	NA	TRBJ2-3	TGTGCCACCGACAGATGGCAAACAGATACGCAGTATTTT	CATDRWQTDTQYF
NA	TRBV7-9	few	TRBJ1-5	TGTGCCAGCAGCTTAGCGACACCGAATCAGCCCCAGCATTTT	CASSLATPNQPQHF
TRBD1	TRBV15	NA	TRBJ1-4	TGTGCCACCGCCCCGGGACAGGGAAGGAGTGAAAAACTGTTTTTT	CATAPGQGRSEKLFF
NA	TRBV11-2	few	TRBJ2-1	TGTGCCAGCACCCCTTCGAGGGTGTCCTACAATGAGCAGTTCTTC	CASTPSRVSYNEQFF
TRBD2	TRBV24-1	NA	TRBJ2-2	TGTGCCACCAGTGATCCCGCAGCGGGACCCTACACCGGGGAGCTGTTTTTT	CATSDPAAGPYTGELFF
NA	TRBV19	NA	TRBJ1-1	TGTGCCAGTAGCCCCACCTGGGGGGCTGGGACTGAAGCTTTCTTT	CASSPTWGAGTEAFF
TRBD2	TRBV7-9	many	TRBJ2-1	TGTGCCAGCAGCGGTCTAGCGGGGGTTTACAATGAGCAGTTCTTC	CASSGLAGVYNEQFF
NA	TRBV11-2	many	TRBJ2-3	TGTGCCAGCAGCTTAGTAGGGGGGTCCACAGATACGCAGTATTTT	CASSLVGGSTDTQYF
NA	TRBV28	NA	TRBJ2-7	TGTGCCAGCAAGACAGGTTCCTACGAGCAGTACTTC	CASKTGSYEQYF
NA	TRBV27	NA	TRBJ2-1	TGTGCCAGCAGTTTAGCGCAGCGCTCCTACAATGAGCAGTTCTTC	CASSLAQRSYNEQFF
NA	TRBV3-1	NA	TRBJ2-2	TGTGCCAGCAGCCCCACTTGGCCTCGAAGGACCGGGGAGCTGTTTTTT	CASSPTWPRRTGELFF
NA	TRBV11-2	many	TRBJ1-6	TGTGCCAGCACCCCAAGAGCGGGGCCTCTGGAATCACCCCTCCACTTT	CASTPRAGPLESPLHF
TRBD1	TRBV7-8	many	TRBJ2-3	TGTGCCAGCAGCTTAAGACAGGGGAGCACAGATACGCAGTATTTT	CASSLRQGSTDTQYF
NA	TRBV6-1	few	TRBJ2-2	TGTGCCAGTAGAGCGGACGGTTACACCGGGGAGCTGTTTTTT	CASRADGYTGELFF
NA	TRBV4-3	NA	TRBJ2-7	TGCGCCAGCAGCTCAGGGTCAGGGAACGAGCAGTACTTC	CASSSGSGNEQYF
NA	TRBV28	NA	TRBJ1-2	TGTGCCAGCAGTTTATCCAGGACTGACTATGGCTACACCTTC	CASSLSRTDYGYTF
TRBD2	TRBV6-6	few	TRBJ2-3	TGTGCCAGCAGTTTTAAGACTAGCGGGAGGGCGGGAGATACGCAGTATTTT	CASSFKTSGRAGDTQYF
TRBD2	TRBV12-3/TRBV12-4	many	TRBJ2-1	TGTGCCAGCAGTTTCGGCAGGGAGGGTGAGCAGTTCTTC	CASSFGREGEQFF
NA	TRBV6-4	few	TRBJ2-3	TGTGCCAGCAGTTCCCTCCCGGCGACTAGCACAGATACGCAGTATTTT	CASSSLPATSTDTQYF
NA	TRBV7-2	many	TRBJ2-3	TGTGCCAGCAGCTCCTCGATGGGGTTGGATACGCAGTATTTT	CASSSSMGLDTQYF
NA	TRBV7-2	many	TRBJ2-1	TGTGCCAGCAGCTTAGGGCCAGCCGGTTTCTCCTACAATGAGCAGTTCTTC	CASSLGPAGFSYNEQFF
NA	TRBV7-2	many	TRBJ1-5	TGTGCCAGCAGCTTGGACAACTCGAGGAGGCAGCCCCAGCATTTT	CASSLDNSRRQPQHF
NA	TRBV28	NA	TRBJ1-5	TGTGCCAGCTGGAATAGTGAGGGGGGCAATCAGCCCCAGCATTTT	CASWNSEGGNQPQHF
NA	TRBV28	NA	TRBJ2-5	TGTGCCAGCAGCAAGGGCGGACTGCAAGAGACCCAGTACTTC	CASSKGGLQETQYF
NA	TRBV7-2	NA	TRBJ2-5	TGTGCCAGCAGCCCAGGACCCGCCGGGACCCAGTACTTC	CASSPGPAGTQYF
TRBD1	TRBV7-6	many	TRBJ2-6	TGTGCCAGCAGCTTAGAGACAGGGGCCCTTTCTTCTGGGGCCAACGTCCTGACTTTC	CASSLETGALSSGANVLTF
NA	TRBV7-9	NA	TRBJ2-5	TGTGCCAGCAGCTTTGGATTCGCGGGCAGGGAAGAGACCCAGTACTTC	CASSFGFAGREETQYF
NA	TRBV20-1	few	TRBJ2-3	TGCAGTCCCCAATTCGGGGGTTCGGGCACAGATACGCAGTATTTT	CSPQFGGSGTDTQYF